This note documents a single T cell receptor (beta chain) sequence. Germline values: CDR1 SNHLY, CDR2 FYNNEI. V was cut by 0 bases and J by 5 bases, with 11 bases left in between. The CDR3 has 15 residues. The data stem from a study of blood T cell repertoires in COVID-19. The wider study: Samples taken during acute and convalescent COVID-19 were collected in the United States, Italy and Spain.

Libraries were prepared by immunoSEQ multiplex PCR; TCRdb keeps only in-frame clonotypes and omits some of them. This table holds 150,000 to 200,000 clones, over 70% found once. Specimen: PBMCs or T cells enriched from blood (not recorded which). The chain links TRBV2 to TRBJ1-5; maybe TRBD1 (5 bases). The TCR originated in a man in his 70s who had been exposed to COVID-19. The CDR3 region has the DNA TGTGCCAGCAGTGAAGCGATAGGGGCCCATCAGCCCCAGCATTTT. Amino acid sequence: CASSEAIGAHQPQHF.